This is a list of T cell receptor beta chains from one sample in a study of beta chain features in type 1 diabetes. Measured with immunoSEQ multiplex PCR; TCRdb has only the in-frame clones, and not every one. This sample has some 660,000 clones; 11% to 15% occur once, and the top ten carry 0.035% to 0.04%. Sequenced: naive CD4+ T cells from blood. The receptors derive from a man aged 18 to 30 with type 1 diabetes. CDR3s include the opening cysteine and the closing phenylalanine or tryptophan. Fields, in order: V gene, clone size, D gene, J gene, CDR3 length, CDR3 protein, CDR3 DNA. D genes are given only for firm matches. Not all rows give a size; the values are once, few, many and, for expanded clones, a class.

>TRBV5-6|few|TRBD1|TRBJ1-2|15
CASSFGGGQYYGYTF
TGTGCCAGCAGCTTTGGTGGGGGACAGTACTATGGCTACACCTTC
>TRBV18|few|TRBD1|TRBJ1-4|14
CASSRDSLNEKLFF
TGTGCCAGCTCACGGGACAGCCTTAATGAAAAACTGTTTTTT
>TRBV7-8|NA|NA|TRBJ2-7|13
CASSQSSGREQYF
TGTGCCAGCAGCCAATCCTCCGGACGAGAGCAGTACTTC
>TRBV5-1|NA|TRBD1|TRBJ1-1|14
CASSVGQGVTEAFF
TGCGCCAGCAGCGTGGGACAGGGGGTCACTGAAGCTTTCTTT
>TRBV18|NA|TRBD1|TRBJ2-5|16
CASSPFGGQGGETQYF
TGTGCCAGCTCACCATTCGGAGGACAGGGAGGAGAGACCCAGTACTTC
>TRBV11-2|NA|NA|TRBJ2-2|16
CASSLPGTTNTGELFF
TGTGCCAGCAGCTTACCGGGGACGACGAACACCGGGGAGCTGTTTTTT
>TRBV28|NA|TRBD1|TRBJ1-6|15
CASRRPGTANSPLHF
TGTGCCAGCAGGAGGCCCGGGACAGCAAATTCACCCCTCCACTTT
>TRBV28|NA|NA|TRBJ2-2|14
CASSWDQGTGELFF
TGTGCCAGCAGCTGGGATCAGGGCACCGGGGAGCTGTTTTTT
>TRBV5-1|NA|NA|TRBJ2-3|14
CASSLGFVQDTQYF
TGCGCCAGCAGCTTGGGGTTCGTCCAGGATACGCAGTATTTT
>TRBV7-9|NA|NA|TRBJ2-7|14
CASSLKGFSYEQYF
TGTGCCAGCAGCTTAAAGGGATTCTCCTACGAGCAGTACTTC